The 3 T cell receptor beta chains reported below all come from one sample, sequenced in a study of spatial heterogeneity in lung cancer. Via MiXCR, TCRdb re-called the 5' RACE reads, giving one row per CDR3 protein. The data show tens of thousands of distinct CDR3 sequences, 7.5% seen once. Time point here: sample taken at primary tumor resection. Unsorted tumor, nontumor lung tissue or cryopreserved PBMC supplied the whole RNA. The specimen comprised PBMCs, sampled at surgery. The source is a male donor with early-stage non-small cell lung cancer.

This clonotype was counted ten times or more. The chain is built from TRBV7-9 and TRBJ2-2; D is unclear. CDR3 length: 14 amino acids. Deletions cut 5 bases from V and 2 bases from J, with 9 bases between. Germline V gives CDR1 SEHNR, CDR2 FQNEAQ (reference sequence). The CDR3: CASSVKRNTGELFF. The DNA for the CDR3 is TGTGCCAGCAGCGTGAAGCGAAACACCGGGGAGCTGTTTTTT. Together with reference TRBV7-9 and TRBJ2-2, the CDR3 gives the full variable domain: DTGVSQNPRHKITKRGQNVTFRCDPISEHNRLYWYRQTLGQGPEFLTYFQNEAQLEKSRLLSDRFSAERPKGSFSTLEIQRTEQGDSAMYLCASSVKRNTGELFFGEGSRLTVL.

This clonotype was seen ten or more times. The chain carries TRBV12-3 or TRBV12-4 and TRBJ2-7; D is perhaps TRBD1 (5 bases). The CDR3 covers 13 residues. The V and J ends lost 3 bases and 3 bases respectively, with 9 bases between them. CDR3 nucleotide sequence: TGTGCCAGCAGTTTCCCAGGGTACTACGAGCAGTACTTC. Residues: CASSFPGYYEQYF.

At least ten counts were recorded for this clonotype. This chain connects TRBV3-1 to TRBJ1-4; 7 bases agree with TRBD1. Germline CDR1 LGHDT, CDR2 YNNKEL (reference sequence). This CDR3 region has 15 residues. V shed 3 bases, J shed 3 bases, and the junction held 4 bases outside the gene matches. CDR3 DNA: TGTGCCAGCAGCCAGAACAGGGGATCTAATGAAAAACTGTTTTTT. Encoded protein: CASSQNRGSNEKLFF.